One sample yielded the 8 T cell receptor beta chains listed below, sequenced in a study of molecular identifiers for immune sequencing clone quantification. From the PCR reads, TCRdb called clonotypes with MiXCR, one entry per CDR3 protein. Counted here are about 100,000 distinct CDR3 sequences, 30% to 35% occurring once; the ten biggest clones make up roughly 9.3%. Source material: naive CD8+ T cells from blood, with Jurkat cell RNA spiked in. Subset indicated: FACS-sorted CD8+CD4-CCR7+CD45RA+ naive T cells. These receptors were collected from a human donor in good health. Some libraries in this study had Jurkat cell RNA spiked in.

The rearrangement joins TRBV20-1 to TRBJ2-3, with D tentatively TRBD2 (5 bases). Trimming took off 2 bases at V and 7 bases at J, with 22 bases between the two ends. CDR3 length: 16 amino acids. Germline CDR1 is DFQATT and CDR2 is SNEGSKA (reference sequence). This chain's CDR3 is CSARSSPGRRTHTQYF. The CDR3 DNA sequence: TGCAGTGCTAGATCTAGTCCGGGTAGGCGGACTCATACGCAGTATTTT.

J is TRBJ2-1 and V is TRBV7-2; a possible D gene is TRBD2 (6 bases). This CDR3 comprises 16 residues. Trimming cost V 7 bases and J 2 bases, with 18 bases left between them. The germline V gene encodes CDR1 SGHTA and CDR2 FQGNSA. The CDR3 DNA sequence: TGTGCCAGCACTCAAACTAGCCCTAAAGCCTACAATGAGCAGTTCTTC. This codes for CASTQTSPKAYNEQFF.

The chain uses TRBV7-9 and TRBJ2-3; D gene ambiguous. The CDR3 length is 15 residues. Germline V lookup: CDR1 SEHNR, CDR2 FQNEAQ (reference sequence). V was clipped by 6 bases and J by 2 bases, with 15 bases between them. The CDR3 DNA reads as TGTGCCAGCAGTTCGGAAATCGGATTCACAGATACGCAGTATTTT. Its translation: CASSSEIGFTDTQYF.

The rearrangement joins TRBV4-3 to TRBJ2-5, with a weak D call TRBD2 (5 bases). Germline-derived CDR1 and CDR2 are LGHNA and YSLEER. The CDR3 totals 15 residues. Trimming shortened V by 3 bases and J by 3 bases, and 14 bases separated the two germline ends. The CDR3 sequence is CASSHETNGKETQYF. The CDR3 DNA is TGCGCCAGCAGCCATGAGACTAACGGGAAAGAGACCCAGTACTTC.

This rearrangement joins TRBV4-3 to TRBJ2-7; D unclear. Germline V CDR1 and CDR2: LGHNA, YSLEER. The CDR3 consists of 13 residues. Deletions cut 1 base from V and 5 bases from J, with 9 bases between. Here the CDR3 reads CASSQAVPDEQYF. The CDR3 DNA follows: TGCGCCAGCAGCCAAGCCGTCCCTGACGAGCAGTACTTC.

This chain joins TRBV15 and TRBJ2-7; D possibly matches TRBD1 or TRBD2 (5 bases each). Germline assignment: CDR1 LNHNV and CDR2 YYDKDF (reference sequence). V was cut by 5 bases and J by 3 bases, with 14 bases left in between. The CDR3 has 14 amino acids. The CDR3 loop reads CATSLRGCNYEQYF. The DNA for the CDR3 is TGTGCCACCAGCCTCCGGGGCTGCAACTACGAGCAGTACTTC.

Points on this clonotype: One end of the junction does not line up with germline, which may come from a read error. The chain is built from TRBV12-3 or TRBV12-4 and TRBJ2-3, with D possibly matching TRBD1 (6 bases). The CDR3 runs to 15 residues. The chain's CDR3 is CASRGQSSSTDTQYF. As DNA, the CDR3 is TGTGCCAGCAGAGGACAGTCTTCCAGCACAGATACGCAGTATTTC.

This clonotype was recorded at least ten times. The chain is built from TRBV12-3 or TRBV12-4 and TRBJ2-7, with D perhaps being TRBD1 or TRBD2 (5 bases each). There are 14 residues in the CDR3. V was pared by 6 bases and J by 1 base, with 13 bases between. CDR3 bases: TGTGCCAGCAGCATGGGACCCGTGTCCTACGAGCAGTACTTC. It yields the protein CASSMGPVSYEQYF.